This T cell receptor beta chain was found in a study of T cells in Graves' hyperthyroidism and ophthalmopathy. The sample holds many counts of this clonotype. J was trimmed by 6 bases and V by 1 base; bases with no gene match: 5. Germline lookup yields CDR1 SGHAT and CDR2 FQNNGV. The CDR3 loop spans 17 amino acids. It was RNA transcripts that yielded the amplified TCR beta CDR3 regions. First-round RT-PCR of the TCR CDR3 relied on the HTBI primer set. One entry per CDR3 protein, called by TCRdb with MiXCR from the multiplex PCR reads. There are around 350,000 distinct CDR3 sequences in the sample; around 15% occur only once, and roughly a fifth lies in the top ten.

The clonotype comes from a woman aged 60 to 75 with Graves' ophthalmopathy. Specimen: blood. The gene calls are TRBV11-2 and TRBJ2-3; TRBD2 matches 15 bases. CDR3 in DNA: TGTGCCAGCAGCTTAGGAGGGACTAGCGGGGGGAAGGATACGCAGTATTTT. It codes for CASSLGGTSGGKDTQYF. The full variable domain, in which reference TRBV11-2 and TRBJ2-3 provide the parts outside the CDR3, is EAGVAQSPRYKIIEKRQSVAFWCNPISGHATLYWYQQILGQGPKLLIQFQNNGVVDDSQLPKDRFSAERLKGVDSTLKIQPAKLEDSAVYLCASSLGGTSGGKDTQYFGPGTRLTVL.